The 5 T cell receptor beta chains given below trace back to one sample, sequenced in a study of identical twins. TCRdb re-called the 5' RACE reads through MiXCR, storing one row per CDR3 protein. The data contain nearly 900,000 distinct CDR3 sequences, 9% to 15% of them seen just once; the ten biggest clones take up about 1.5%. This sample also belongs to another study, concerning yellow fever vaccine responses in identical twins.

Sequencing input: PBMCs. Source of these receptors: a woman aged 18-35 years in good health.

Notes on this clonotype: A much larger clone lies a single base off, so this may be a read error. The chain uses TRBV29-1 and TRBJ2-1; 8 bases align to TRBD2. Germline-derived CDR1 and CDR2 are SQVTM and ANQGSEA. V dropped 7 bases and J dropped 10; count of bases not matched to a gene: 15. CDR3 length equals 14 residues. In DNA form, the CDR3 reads TGCAGCGGCCTTGGGCTAGCGGGCGATCAGGAGCAGTTCTTC. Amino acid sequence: CSGLGLAGDQEQFF.

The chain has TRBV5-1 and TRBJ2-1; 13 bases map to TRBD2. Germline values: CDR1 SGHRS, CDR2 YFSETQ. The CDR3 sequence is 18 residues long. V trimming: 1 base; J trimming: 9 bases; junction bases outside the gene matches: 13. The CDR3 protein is CASSLFGTSGAQGGEQFF. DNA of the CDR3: TGCGCCAGCAGCTTGTTCGGGACTAGCGGGGCCCAGGGTGGTGAGCAGTTCTTC.

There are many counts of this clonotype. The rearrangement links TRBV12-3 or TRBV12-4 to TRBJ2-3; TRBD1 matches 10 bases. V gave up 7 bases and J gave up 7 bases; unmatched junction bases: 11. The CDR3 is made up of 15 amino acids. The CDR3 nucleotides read TGTGCCAGCACCTACACGGGACAGGGGCTAAATACGCAGTATTTT. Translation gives CASTYTGQGLNTQYF.

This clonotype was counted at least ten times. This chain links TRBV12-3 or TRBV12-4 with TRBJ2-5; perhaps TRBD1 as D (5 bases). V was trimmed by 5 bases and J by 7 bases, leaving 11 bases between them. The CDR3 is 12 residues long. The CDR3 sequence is CASSLQGPTQYF. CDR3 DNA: TGTGCCAGCAGTCTCCAGGGTCCGACCCAGTACTTC.

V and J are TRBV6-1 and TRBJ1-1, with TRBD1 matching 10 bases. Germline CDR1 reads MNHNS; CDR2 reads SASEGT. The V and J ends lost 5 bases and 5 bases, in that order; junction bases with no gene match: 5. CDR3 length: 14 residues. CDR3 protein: CASSRQGAWTEAFF. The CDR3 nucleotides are TGTGCCAGCAGTCGACAGGGGGCATGGACTGAAGCTTTCTTT.